This entry lists 16 T cell receptor beta chains sequenced from one sample in a study of cytomegalovirus exposure and HLA in healthy donors. Primers: 60 Vbeta forward and 13 Jbeta reverse. Here immunoSEQ multiplex PCR was the method, and the copy in TCRdb shows in-frame clones only, minus some. The data show 200,000 to 300,000 clones, with around 80% seen just once and 0.45% to 0.5% held by the top ten. The source material was PBMCs. These receptors were taken from a boy aged 10-17 years in good health and CMV-seronegative.

CDR3 amino acids: CAISAGQQFGYTF. CDR3 DNA: TGTGCCATCTCCGCAGGGCAGCAGTTTGGCTACACCTTC. The J gene is TRBJ1-2, the V gene TRBV10-3, with a possible D match to TRBD1 (5 bases). CDR3 length equals 13 residues. The V end lost 8 bases, the J end lost 7 bases, and 17 bases lay between the germline ends. Germline V gene data show CDR1 as ENHRY and CDR2 as SYGVKD.

The V gene is TRBV4-1, the J gene TRBJ2-7, with 9 bases lining up with TRBD1. V shed 4 bases and J 5 bases; nucleotides not matched to a gene: 18. Per the germline V gene, CDR1 is MGHRA and CDR2 is YSYEKL. The CDR3 runs 18 residues. CDR3 nucleotide sequence: TGCGCCAGCAGCCCAACTACAGGGGGCGCCGAGGCTTGGGACGAGCAGTACTTC. Amino acids: CASSPTTGGAEAWDEQYF.

The V and J genes are TRBV5-1 and TRBJ2-3; 11 bases align to TRBD2. Germline CDR1 SGHRS, CDR2 YFSETQ. The CDR3 has 17 residues. The V gene end was trimmed by 4 bases and the J gene end by 5 bases; junction bases not matched to a gene: 12. CDR3 residues: CASSPNVLAGGGDTQYF. The CDR3 DNA reads as TGCGCCAGCAGCCCTAACGTTCTAGCGGGAGGAGGAGATACGCAGTATTTT.

The rearrangement links TRBV5-1 to TRBJ2-6; D not certain. Germline V lookup: CDR1 SGHRS, CDR2 YFSETQ. Deletions cut 0 bases from V and 0 bases from J, with 4 bases between. CDR3 length: 15 amino acids. The CDR3 loop reads CASSLDTSGANVLTF. The CDR3 DNA reads as TGCGCCAGCAGCTTGGACACCTCTGGGGCCAACGTCCTGACTTTC.

J is TRBJ2-7 and V is TRBV5-1; 7 positions agree with TRBD2. This CDR3 region has 14 residues. In germline, CDR1 is SGHRS, CDR2 YFSETQ. The V segment lost 2 bases and the J segment 6 bases; nucleotides outside the gene matches: 8. The CDR3 DNA reads as TGCGCCAGCAGCTTCGAGCCTAGCGGATGCGAGCAGTACTTC. It specifies CASSFEPSGCEQYF. Looking up the rest from reference TRBV5-1 and TRBJ2-7 gives the full variable domain: KAGVTQTPRYLIKTRGQQVTLSCSPISGHRSVSWYQQTPGQGLQFLFEYFSETQRNKGNFPGRFSGRQFSNSRSEMNVSTLELGDSALYLCASSFEPSGCEQYFGPGTRLTVT.

To note about this clone: The sample has other DNA sequences that encode this CDR3 too. V usage is TRBV4-1 and J usage is TRBJ2-2; D perhaps matches TRBD2 (7 bases). Germline assignment: CDR1 MGHRA and CDR2 YSYEKL. The CDR3 is 15 residues long. Trimming removed 1 base from V and 6 bases from J, with 12 bases in between. Written as DNA, the CDR3 is TGCGCCAGCAGCCAAGGGAGGGGGGGTTCCGGGGAGCTGTTTTTT. It encodes CASSQGRGGSGELFF.

The chain combines TRBV6-5 with TRBJ1-1, with TRBD1 matching 11 bases. The CDR3 has 14 residues. CDR1 is MNHEY and CDR2 is SVGAGI in the germline V gene. The V and J ends lost 2 bases and 4 bases, in that order; junction bases with no gene match: 0. CDR3 DNA: TGTGCCAGCAGTTACGGACAGGGGGCCACTGAAGCTTTCTTT. Protein sequence: CASSYGQGATEAFF.

The genes are TRBV7-2 and TRBJ2-7; possibly TRBD2 for D (5 bases). This CDR3 has 12 residues. V lost 3 bases and J lost 5, with 8 bases in between. Germline loops: CDR1 SGHTA, CDR2 FQGNSA. CDR3 bases: TGTGCCAGCAGCTTCCTAGCAGACGAGCAGTACTTC. Translation: CASSFLADEQYF.

This chain connects TRBV5-1 to TRBJ2-2; TRBD1 agrees at 8 bases. Germline V gives CDR1 SGHRS, CDR2 YFSETQ. The CDR3 is made up of 17 amino acids. Trimming at V came to 0 bases and at J to 1 base, leaving 5 bases not matched to a gene. The CDR3 nucleotides read TGCGCCAGCAGCTTGGCCTTTGGGACAGGGAACACCGGGGAGCTGTTTTTT. It is translated as CASSLAFGTGNTGELFF.

Here the CDR3 reads CASSYWSGKTEAFF. In DNA, the CDR3 is TGCGCCAGCAGCTACTGGTCGGGGAAGACTGAAGCTTTCTTT. This chain links TRBV5-1 with TRBJ1-1; D gene ambiguous. The V and J ends lost 3 bases and 5 bases respectively, with 14 bases between them. Germline CDR1 is SGHRS and CDR2 is YFSETQ. The CDR3 sequence is 14 residues long.

The rearrangement uses TRBV10-1 and TRBJ2-1; maybe TRBD2 (5 bases). Trimming cost V 0 bases and J 4 bases, with 13 bases left between them. The CDR3 contains 16 residues. Germline V gives CDR1 WNHNN, CDR2 SYGVQD (reference sequence). The CDR3: CASSESADSEYNEQFF. The DNA of the CDR3 is TGCGCCAGCAGTGAGTCCGCGGACTCAGAGTACAATGAGCAGTTCTTC.

CDR3 loop: CASRGLAGGGTGELFF. CDR3 bases: TGTGCCAGCAGGGGACTAGCGGGCGGAGGGACCGGGGAGCTGTTTTTT. The rearrangement joins TRBV11-3 to TRBJ2-2; 12 bases are shared with TRBD2. This CDR3 is 16 amino acids long. Germline values: CDR1 SGHNT, CDR2 YENEEA. After removal of 6 bases from V and 5 bases from J, the junction contained 7 bases not matched to a gene.

The chain joins TRBV29-1 to TRBJ2-5, with 14 nucleotides matching TRBD2. Germline assignment: CDR1 SQVTM and CDR2 ANQGSEA. J lost 5 bases, V lost 7 bases, and 6 bases had no gene match. The CDR3 is 14 amino acids. CDR3 bases: TGCAGCGGTGGGACTAGCGGGAGCTGGGAGACCCAGTACTTC. Protein product: CSGGTSGSWETQYF.

V and J are TRBV29-1 and TRBJ1-1, with no clear D. The ends were cut back, 5 bases at V and 12 bases at J, with 16 bases in the middle. Germline V gene sequence: CDR1 SQVTM, CDR2 ANQGSEA. CDR3 length: 11 residues. CDR3 loop: CSVRVQCLPFF. In DNA, the CDR3 is TGCAGCGTTCGAGTACAGTGCCTTCCTTTCTTT.

The table lists this clone with a few counts. The J gene is TRBJ2-1, the V gene TRBV29-1, with D possibly matching TRBD2 (6 bases). This CDR3 contains 11 residues. With 7 bases removed from V and 7 bases from J, the gap between germline ends came to 11 bases. CDR1 SQVTM and CDR2 ANQGSEA come from the germline V gene. CDR3 nucleotide sequence: TGCAGCGCCGCCAGCGGGAATGAGCAGTTCTTC. This encodes CSAASGNEQFF.

This chain connects TRBV29-1 to TRBJ1-3; D gene unclear. Trimming stripped 0 bases from V and 0 bases from J, with 12 bases between. The CDR3 is 16 residues long. From germline, CDR1 is SQVTM and CDR2 ANQGSEA. Here the CDR3 DNA reads TGCAGCGTTGAAGATCCCGACTTCTACTCTGGAAACACCATATATTTT. Translation: CSVEDPDFYSGNTIYF.